The rows below give T cell receptor beta chains drawn from one sample of a study of cytomegalovirus exposure and HLA in healthy donors. Generated by immunoSEQ multiplex PCR, the TCRdb table keeps only in-frame clones and is missing some. The sample records roughly 27,000 clones, approximately 62% being singletons. The specimen was PBMCs. These receptors were collected from a male donor in good health and CMV-seropositive. Both conserved end residues are part of each CDR3. D genes are given only for firm matches. The size of a clone is reported for some rows only, either as once, few or many, or as a class for expanded clones.

D gene: .; V gene: TRBV5-8; clone size: .; J gene: TRBJ1-5; CDR3 length: 17; CDR3 DNA: TGTGCCAGCAGCCTCTATACCGGGAAGACGGTGGGTCAGCCCCAGCATTTT; CDR3 protein: CASSLYTGKTVGQPQHF
D gene: TRBD2; V gene: TRBV4-1; clone size: once; J gene: TRBJ2-7; CDR3 length: 19; CDR3 DNA: TGCGCCAGCAGCCAAGAACCCCTTGGGGTAGCGGGGGGAACCTACGAGCAGTACTTC; CDR3 protein: CASSQEPLGVAGGTYEQYF
D gene: .; V gene: TRBV18; clone size: .; J gene: TRBJ1-1; CDR3 length: 11; CDR3 DNA: TGTGCCAGCTCACCAGCAGGAGAAGCTTTCTTT; CDR3 protein: CASSPAGEAFF
D gene: .; V gene: TRBV7-2; clone size: .; J gene: TRBJ1-1; CDR3 length: 13; CDR3 DNA: TGTGCCAGCAGCCCCGCCGGGACAACAGAAGCTTTCTTT; CDR3 protein: CASSPAGTTEAFF
D gene: TRBD2; V gene: TRBV4-1; clone size: .; J gene: TRBJ2-5; CDR3 length: 17; CDR3 DNA: TGCGCCAGCAGCCCGGGACTAGCGGGGGGGCCGGAAGAGACCCAGTACTTC; CDR3 protein: CASSPGLAGGPEETQYF
D gene: .; V gene: TRBV19; clone size: few; J gene: TRBJ2-1; CDR3 length: 10; CDR3 DNA: TGTGCCAGTAAGGGGAATGAGCAGTTCTTC; CDR3 protein: CASKGNEQFF
D gene: .; V gene: TRBV5-1; clone size: few; J gene: TRBJ1-2; CDR3 length: 13; CDR3 DNA: TGCGCCAGCAGCACTCCATCCAACTATGGCTACACCTTC; CDR3 protein: CASSTPSNYGYTF
D gene: TRBD2; V gene: TRBV10-2; clone size: .; J gene: TRBJ2-7; CDR3 length: 13; CDR3 DNA: TGCGCCAGCGGGGTAGCGGGAAGTTACGAGCAGTACTTC; CDR3 protein: CASGVAGSYEQYF
D gene: TRBD1; V gene: TRBV19; clone size: once; J gene: TRBJ1-5; CDR3 length: 16; CDR3 DNA: TGTGCCAGTAGTAACCCAGGGACAGGCAGCAATCAGCCCCAGCATTTT; CDR3 protein: CASSNPGTGSNQPQHF
D gene: TRBD1; V gene: TRBV4-1; clone size: few; J gene: TRBJ1-4; CDR3 length: 15; CDR3 DNA: TGCGCCAGCAGCCAGGGACAGGGAGGGAAGGAAAAACTGTTTTTT; CDR3 protein: CASSQGQGGKEKLFF
D gene: .; V gene: TRBV30; clone size: .; J gene: TRBJ2-7; CDR3 length: 13; CDR3 DNA: TGTGCCTGGAGTCCGGGGAATCTCAACGAGCAGTACTTC; CDR3 protein: CAWSPGNLNEQYF
D gene: TRBD1; V gene: TRBV6-5; clone size: .; J gene: TRBJ1-2; CDR3 length: 14; CDR3 DNA: TGTGCCAGCAGTCGGGACAGAACTTCCTATGGCTACACCTTC; CDR3 protein: CASSRDRTSYGYTF
D gene: .; V gene: TRBV5-1; clone size: .; J gene: TRBJ1-3; CDR3 length: 13; CDR3 DNA: TGCGCCAGCAGCTTGGACAGAGGAAACACCATATATTTT; CDR3 protein: CASSLDRGNTIYF
D gene: TRBD2; V gene: TRBV10-3; clone size: few; J gene: TRBJ2-1; CDR3 length: 18; CDR3 DNA: TGTGCCATCAGTGAGTCCCCCTCACGGACTAGCGAGTACAATGAGCAGTTCTTC; CDR3 protein: CAISESPSRTSEYNEQFF
D gene: TRBD1; V gene: TRBV13; clone size: few; J gene: TRBJ1-1; CDR3 length: 16; CDR3 DNA: TGTGCCAGCAGCTACGACAGGGGCAGAAGAAACACTGAAGCTTTCTTT; CDR3 protein: CASSYDRGRRNTEAFF
D gene: .; V gene: TRBV5-1; clone size: .; J gene: TRBJ1-3; CDR3 length: 15; CDR3 DNA: TGCGCCAGCAGCTTGGACGGTTTTTCCGGAAACACCATATATTTT; CDR3 protein: CASSLDGFSGNTIYF
D gene: .; V gene: TRBV6-1; clone size: few; J gene: TRBJ2-3; CDR3 length: 14; CDR3 DNA: TGTGCCAGTACATTGACAGGCTCCACAGATACGCAGTATTTT; CDR3 protein: CASTLTGSTDTQYF
D gene: TRBD1; V gene: TRBV6-1; clone size: .; J gene: TRBJ2-6; CDR3 length: 15; CDR3 DNA: TGTGCCAGCTGCACAGGGGTGGATGGGGCCAACGTCCTGACTTTC; CDR3 protein: CASCTGVDGANVLTF
D gene: TRBD2; V gene: TRBV28; clone size: .; J gene: TRBJ2-2; CDR3 length: 14; CDR3 DNA: TGTGCCAGCGGACTAGCGGGAGTGACCGGGGAGCTGTTTTTT; CDR3 protein: CASGLAGVTGELFF
D gene: TRBD1; V gene: TRBV5-1; clone size: .; J gene: TRBJ1-2; CDR3 length: 15; CDR3 DNA: TGCGCCAGCAGCGTATCGACAGGGGAGGACGGTGGCTACACCTTC; CDR3 protein: CASSVSTGEDGGYTF
D gene: .; V gene: TRBV9; clone size: .; J gene: TRBJ1-1; CDR3 length: 15; CDR3 DNA: TGTGCCAGCAGCGCTGTTCCTGGCTTGAACACTGAAGCTTTCTTT; CDR3 protein: CASSAVPGLNTEAFF
D gene: .; V gene: TRBV12-2; clone size: .; J gene: TRBJ1-1; CDR3 length: 15; CDR3 DNA: TGTGCACCCAAAACGCTCCCGGCGGGTGGCACTGAAGCTTTCTTT; CDR3 protein: CAPKTLPAGGTEAFF
D gene: .; V gene: TRBV18; clone size: .; J gene: TRBJ1-4; CDR3 length: 15; CDR3 DNA: TGTGCCAGCTCACCAACGGGCAGGGGTAATGAAAAACTGTTTTTT; CDR3 protein: CASSPTGRGNEKLFF